This T cell receptor (beta chain) was recovered during a study of blood T cell repertoires in COVID-19. At the level of the study: In each case, the material was cDNA or gDNA derived from T cells, B-cell-depleted T cells, or PBMCs.

As processed by the authors: Estimation of nucleated cell counts relied on the amplification of reference gene primers. Sequenced by immunoSEQ multiplex PCR; TCRdb stores in-frame clones only, minus some. V and J calls and clone size are those listed in that table; D and trimming were worked out from the DNA. The sample carries 140,000 to 150,000 clones, around 80% recorded once. Looked up from germline, CDR1 is SGHTA and CDR2 is FQGNSA. The CDR3 has 15 residues. The V end lost 2 bases, the J end lost 4 bases, and 13 bases lay between the germline ends. V gene TRBV7-2 combines with J gene TRBJ2-3; TRBD1 is a possible D gene (5 bases). The sample comprised peripheral blood. This receptor was obtained from a woman in her 50s with acute or convalescent COVID-19. The CDR3 protein is CASSLMVREADTQYF. The CDR3 bases are TGTGCCAGCAGCTTAATGGTCAGGGAAGCAGATACGCAGTATTTT.